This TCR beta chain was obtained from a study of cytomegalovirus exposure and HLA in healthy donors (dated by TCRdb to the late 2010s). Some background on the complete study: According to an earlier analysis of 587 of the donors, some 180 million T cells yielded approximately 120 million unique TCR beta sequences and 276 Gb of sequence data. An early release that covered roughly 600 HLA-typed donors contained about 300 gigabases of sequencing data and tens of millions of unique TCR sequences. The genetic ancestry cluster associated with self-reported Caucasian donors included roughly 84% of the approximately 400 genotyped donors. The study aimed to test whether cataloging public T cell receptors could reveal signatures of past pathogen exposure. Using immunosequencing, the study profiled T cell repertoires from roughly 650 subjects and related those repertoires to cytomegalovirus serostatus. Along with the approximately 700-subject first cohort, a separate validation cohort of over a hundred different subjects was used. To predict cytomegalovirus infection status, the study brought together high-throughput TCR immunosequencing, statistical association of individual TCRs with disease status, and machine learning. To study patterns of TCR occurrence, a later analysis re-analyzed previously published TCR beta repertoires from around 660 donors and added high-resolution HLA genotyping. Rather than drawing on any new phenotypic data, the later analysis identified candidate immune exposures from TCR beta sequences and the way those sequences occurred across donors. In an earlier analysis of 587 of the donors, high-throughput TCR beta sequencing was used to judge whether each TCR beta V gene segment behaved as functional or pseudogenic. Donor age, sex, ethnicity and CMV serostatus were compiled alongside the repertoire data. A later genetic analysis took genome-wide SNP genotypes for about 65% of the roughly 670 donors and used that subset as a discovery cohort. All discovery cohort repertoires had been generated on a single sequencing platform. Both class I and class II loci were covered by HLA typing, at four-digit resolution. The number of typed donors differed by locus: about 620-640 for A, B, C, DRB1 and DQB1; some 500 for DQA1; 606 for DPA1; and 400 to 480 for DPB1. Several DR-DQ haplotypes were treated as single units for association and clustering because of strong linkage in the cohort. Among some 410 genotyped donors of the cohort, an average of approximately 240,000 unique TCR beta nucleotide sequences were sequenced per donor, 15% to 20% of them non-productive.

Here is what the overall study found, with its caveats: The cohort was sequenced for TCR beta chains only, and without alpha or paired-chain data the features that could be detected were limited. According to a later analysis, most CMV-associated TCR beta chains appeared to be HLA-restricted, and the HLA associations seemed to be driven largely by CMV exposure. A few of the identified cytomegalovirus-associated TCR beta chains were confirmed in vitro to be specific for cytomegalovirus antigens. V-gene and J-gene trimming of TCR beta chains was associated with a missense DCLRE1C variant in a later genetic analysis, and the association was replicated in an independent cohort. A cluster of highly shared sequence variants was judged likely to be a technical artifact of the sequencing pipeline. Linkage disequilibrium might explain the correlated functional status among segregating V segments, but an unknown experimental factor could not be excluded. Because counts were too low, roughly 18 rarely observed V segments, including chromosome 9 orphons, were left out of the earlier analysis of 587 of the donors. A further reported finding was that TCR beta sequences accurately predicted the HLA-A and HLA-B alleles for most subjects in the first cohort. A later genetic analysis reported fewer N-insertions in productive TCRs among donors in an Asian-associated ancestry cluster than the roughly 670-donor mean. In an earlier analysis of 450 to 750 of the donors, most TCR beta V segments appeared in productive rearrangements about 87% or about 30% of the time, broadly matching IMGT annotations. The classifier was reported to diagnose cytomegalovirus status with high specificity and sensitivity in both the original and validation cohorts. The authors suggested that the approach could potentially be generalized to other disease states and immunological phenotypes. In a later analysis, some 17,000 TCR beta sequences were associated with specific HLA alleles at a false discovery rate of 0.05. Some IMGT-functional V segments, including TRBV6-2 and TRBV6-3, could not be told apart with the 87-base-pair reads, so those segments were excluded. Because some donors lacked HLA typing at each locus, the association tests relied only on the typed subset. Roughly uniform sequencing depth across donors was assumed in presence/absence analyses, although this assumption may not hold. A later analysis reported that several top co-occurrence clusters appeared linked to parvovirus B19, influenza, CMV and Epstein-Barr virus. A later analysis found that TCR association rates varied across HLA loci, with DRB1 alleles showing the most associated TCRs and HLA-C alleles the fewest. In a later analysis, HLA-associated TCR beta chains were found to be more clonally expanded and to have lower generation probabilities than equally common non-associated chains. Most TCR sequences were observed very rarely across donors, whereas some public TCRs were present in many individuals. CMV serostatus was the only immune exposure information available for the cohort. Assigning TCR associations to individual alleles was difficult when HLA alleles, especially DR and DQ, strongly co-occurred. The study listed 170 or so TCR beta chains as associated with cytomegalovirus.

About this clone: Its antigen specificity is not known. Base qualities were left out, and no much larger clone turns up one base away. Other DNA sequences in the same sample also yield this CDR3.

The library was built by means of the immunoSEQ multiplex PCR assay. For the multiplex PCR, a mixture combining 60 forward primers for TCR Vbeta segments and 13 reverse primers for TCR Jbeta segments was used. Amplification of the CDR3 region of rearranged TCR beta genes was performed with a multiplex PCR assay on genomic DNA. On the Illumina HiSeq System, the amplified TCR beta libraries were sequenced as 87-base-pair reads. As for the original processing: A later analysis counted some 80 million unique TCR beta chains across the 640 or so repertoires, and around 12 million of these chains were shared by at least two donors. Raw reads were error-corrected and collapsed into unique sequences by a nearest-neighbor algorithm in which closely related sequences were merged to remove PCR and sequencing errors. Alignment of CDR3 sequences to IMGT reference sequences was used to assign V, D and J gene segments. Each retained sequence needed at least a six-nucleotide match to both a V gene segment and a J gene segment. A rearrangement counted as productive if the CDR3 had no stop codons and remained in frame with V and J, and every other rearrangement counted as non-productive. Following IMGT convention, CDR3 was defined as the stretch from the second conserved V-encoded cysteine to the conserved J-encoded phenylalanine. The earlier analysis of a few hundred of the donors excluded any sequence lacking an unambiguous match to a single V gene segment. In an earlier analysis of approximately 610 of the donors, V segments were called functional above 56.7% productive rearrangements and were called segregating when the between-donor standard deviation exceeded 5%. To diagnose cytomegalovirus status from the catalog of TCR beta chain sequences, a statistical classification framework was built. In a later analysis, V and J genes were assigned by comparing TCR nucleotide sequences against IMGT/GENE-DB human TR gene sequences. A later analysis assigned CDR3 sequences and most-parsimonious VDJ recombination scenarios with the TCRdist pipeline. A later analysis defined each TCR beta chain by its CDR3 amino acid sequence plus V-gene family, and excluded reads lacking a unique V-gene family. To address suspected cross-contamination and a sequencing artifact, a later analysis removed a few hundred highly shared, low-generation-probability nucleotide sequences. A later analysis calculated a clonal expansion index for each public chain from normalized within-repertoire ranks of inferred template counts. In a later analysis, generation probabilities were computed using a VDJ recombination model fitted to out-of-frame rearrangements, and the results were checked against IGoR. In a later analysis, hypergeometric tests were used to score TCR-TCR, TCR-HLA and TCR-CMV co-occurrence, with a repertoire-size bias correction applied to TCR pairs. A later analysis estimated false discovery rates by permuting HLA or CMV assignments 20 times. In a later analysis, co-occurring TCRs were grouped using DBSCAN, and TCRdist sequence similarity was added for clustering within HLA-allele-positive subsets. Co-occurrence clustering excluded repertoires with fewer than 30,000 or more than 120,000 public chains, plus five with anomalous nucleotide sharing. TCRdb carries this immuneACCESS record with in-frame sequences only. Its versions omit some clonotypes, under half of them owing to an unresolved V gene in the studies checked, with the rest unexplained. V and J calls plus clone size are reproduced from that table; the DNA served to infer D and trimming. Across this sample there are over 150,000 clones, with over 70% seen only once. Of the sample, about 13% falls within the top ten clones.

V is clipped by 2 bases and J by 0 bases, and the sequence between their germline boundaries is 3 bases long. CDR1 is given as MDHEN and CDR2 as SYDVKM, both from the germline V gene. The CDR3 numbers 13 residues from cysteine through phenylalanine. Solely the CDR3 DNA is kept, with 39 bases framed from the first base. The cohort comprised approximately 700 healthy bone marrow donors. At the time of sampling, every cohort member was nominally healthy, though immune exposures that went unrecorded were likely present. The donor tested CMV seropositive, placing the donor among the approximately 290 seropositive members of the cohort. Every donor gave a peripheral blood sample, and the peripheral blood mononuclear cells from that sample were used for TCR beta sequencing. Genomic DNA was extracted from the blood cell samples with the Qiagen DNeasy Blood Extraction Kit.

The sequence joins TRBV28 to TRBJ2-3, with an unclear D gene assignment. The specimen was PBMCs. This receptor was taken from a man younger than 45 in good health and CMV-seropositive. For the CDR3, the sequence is CASSLTSTDTQYF. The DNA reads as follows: TGTGCCAGCAGTTTAACTAGCACAGATACGCAGTATTTT.